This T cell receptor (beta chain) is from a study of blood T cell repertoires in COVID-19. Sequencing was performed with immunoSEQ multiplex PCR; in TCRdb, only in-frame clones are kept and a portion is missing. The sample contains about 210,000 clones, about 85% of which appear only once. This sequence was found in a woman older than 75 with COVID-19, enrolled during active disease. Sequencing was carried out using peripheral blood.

The CDR3 sequence: CASSQVRGTEAFF. The CDR3 nucleotides read TGCGCCAGCAGCCAAGTGCGGGGCACTGAAGCTTTCTTT. The chain has TRBV4-3 and TRBJ1-1, with no clear D. Germline CDR1 reads LGHNA; CDR2 reads YSLEER. V was shortened by 1 base and J by 4 bases, with 7 bases between the two germline ends. The CDR3 sequence is 13 residues long.